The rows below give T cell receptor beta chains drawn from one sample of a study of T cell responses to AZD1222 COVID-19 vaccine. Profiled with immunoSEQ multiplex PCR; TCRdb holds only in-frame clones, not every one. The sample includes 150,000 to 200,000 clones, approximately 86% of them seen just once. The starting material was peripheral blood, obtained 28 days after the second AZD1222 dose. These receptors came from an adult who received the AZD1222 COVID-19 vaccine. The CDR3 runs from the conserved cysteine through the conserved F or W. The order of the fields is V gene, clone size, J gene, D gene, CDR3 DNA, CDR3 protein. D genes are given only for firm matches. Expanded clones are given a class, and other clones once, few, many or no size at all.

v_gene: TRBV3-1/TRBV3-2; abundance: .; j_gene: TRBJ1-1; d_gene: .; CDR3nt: TGTGCCAGCAGCCAAGTCGGGGCGAACACTGAAGCTTTCTTT; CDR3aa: CASSQVGANTEAFF
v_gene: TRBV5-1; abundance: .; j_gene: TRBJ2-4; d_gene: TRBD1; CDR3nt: TGCGCCAGCAGGGGGCCGGGACAGGGGGCAGGCATTCAGTACTTC; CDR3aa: CASRGPGQGAGIQYF
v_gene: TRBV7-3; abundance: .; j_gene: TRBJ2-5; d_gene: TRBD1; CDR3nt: TGTGCCAGCAGCTTAAAGGGGGACAGGACCCAGTACTTC; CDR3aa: CASSLKGDRTQYF
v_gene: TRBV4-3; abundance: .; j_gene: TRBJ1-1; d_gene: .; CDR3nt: TGCGCCAGCAGCCAGGCGTGGGCGGGGGAAGTTGCTTTCTTT; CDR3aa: CASSQAWAGEVAFF
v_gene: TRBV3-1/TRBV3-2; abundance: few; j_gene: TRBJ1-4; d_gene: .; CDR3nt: TGTGCCAGCAGCCACATGAACAGGGCAACTAATGAAAAACTGTTTTTT; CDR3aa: CASSHMNRATNEKLFF
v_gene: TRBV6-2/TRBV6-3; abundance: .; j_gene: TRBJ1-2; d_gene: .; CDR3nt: TGTGCCAGCAGTTACCCGAACACCTATGGCTACACCTTC; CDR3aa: CASSYPNTYGYTF
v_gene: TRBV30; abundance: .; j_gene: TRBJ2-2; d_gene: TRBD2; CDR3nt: TGTGCCTGGGAGCGGGGGGGCCCTAGTACCGGGGAGCTGTTTTTT; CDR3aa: CAWERGGPSTGELFF
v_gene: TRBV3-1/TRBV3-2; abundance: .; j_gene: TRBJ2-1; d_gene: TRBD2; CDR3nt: TGTGCCAGCAGCCAGCACAGCGGGGGGGCCTACAATGAGCAGTTCTTC; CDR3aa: CASSQHSGGAYNEQFF
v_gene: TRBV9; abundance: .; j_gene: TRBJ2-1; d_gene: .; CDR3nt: TGTGCCAGCAGCCCGGCTGGCCGATCCTACAATGAGCAGTTCTTC; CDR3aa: CASSPAGRSYNEQFF
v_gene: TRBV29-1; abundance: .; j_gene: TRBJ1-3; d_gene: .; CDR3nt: TGCAGCGTTGCCTACGGGGCCCCTGGAAACACCATATATTTT; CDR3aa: CSVAYGAPGNTIYF
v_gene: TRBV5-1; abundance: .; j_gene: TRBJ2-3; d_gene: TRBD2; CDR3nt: TGCGCCAGCAGCCCAAGACTAGCGGGGGGGCCAGATACGCAGTATTTT; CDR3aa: CASSPRLAGGPDTQYF
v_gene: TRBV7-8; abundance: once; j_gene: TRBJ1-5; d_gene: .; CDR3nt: TGTGCCAGCAGCTTATCCCACGACAGTTATAGCAATCAGCCCCAGCATTTT; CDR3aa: CASSLSHDSYSNQPQHF
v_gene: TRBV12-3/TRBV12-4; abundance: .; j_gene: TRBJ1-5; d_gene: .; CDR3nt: TGTGCCAGCAGTTTCGGGGGGGATCAGCCCCAGCATTTT; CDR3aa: CASSFGGDQPQHF
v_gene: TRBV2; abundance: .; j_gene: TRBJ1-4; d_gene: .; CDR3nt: TGTGCCAGCAGCCGGGACGGGCAGAATGAAAAACTGTTTTTT; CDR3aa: CASSRDGQNEKLFF
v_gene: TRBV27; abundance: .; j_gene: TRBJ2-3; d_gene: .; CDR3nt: TGTGCCAGCGGGGGAGGCCGTGATACGCAGTATTTT; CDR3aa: CASGGGRDTQYF
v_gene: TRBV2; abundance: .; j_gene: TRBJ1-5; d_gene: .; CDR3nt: TGTGCCAGCAGTTCGGGACGGATTAATCAGCCCCAGCATTTT; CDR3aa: CASSSGRINQPQHF
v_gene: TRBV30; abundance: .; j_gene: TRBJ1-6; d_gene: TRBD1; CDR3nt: TGTGCCTTCCCGATCGGGACAGGGACTTTAAATTCACCCCTCCACTTT; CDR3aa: CAFPIGTGTLNSPLHF
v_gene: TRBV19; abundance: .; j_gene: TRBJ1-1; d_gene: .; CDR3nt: TGTGCCAGTAGTGGATACACTGAAGCTTTCTTT; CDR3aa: CASSGYTEAFF
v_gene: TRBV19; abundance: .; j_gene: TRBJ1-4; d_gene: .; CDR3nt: TGTGCCAGTAGAGGGATTGCAACTAATGAAAAACTGTTTTTT; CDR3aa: CASRGIATNEKLFF
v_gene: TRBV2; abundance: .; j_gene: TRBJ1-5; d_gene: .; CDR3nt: TGTGCCAGCAGTGTTGCCCCAAGCAATCAGCCCCAGCATTTT; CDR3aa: CASSVAPSNQPQHF
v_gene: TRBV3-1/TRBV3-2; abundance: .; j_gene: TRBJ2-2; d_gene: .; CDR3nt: TGTGCCAGCAGCCTTCGGCGTCTGGCCGGGGAGCTGTTTTTT; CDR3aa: CASSLRRLAGELFF
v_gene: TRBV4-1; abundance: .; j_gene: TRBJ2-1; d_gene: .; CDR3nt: TGCGCCAGCAGCCAAGACGGGAACAATGAGCAGTTCTTC; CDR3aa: CASSQDGNNEQFF
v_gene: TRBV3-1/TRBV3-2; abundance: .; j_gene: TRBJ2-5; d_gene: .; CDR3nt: TGTGCCAGCAGCCAAAGGGCCGCGACGGAGACCCAGTACTTC; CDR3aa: CASSQRAATETQYF
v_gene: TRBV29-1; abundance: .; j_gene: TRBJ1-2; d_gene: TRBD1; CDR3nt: TGCAGCGTGACTGGGACAGGGGTAACCTATGGCTACACCTTC; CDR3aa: CSVTGTGVTYGYTF
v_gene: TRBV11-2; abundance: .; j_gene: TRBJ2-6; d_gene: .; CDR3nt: TGTGCCAGCAGCTTAGAGAGGGCCAACGTCCTGACTTTC; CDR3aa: CASSLERANVLTF
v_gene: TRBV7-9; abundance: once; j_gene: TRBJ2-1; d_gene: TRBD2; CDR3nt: TGTGCCAGCAGCCAACTTTCCGGGACTAGCGGGGGGTACAATGAGCAGTTCTTC; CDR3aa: CASSQLSGTSGGYNEQFF